This TCR beta chain was retrieved from a study of cytomegalovirus exposure and HLA in healthy donors. Overall study results and limits: Across donors, presence/absence analyses took sequencing depth to be roughly uniform. Later work found that TCR association rates differed between HLA loci; DRB1 had the most and HLA-C the fewest. The authors enumerated 150 to 200 TCR beta chains as linked to cytomegalovirus.

The germline V gene encodes CDR1 SGHDT and CDR2 YYEEEE. The CDR3 is 17 residues long. Germline trimming cut 0 bases from V and 0 bases from J; bases unmatched to any gene: 9. The PCR made use of 60 Vbeta and 13 Jbeta primers. Produced via immunoSEQ multiplex PCR; TCRdb's table is partial and in-frame only. The data hold 120,000 to 150,000 clones, with 60% to 80% observed a single time. Remarks on this clone: Its antigen is still unknown.

Sampled while nominally healthy, donors likely had unrecorded immune exposures. This clonotype originated in a female donor in good health and CMV-seronegative. The sequencing sample was made of PBMCs. V and J are TRBV5-6 and TRBJ2-7; 7 positions match TRBD1. The CDR3 coding sequence is TGTGCCAGCAGCTTGGATAGACAGGGCAGCCTCTCCTACGAGCAGTACTTC. Encoded protein: CASSLDRQGSLSYEQYF.